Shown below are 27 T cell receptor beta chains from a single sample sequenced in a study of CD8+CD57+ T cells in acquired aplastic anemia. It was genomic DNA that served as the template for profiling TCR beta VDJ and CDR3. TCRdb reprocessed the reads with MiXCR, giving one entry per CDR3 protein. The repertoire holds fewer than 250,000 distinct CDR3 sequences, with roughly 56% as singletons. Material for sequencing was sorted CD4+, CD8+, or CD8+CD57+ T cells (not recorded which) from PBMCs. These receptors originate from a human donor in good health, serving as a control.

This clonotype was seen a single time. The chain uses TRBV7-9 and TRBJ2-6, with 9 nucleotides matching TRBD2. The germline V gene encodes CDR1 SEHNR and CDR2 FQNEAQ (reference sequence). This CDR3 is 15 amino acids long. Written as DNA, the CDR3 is TGTGTCACCGGGCTAGCGGGGTCTGGGGCCAACGTCCTGACTTTC. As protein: CVTGLAGSGANVLTF.

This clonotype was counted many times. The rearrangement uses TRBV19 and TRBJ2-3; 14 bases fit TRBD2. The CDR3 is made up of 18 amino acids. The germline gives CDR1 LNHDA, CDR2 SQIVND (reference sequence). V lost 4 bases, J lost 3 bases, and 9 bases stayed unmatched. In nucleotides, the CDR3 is TGTGCCAGTAGTAAGCGACTAGCGGGGGGGCCAGGGACAGATACGCAGTATTTT. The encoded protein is CASSKRLAGGPGTDTQYF.

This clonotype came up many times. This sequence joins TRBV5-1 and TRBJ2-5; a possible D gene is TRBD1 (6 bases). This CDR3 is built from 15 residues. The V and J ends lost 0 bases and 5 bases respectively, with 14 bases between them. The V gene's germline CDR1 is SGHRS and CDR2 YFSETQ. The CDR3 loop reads CASSLEQGEKETQYF. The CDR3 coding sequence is TGCGCCAGCAGCTTGGAACAGGGCGAGAAGGAGACCCAGTACTTC. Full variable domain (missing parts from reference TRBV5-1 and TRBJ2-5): KAGVTQTPRYLIKTRGQQVTLSCSPISGHRSVSWYQQTPGQGLQFLFEYFSETQRNKGNFPGRFSGRQFSNSRSEMNVSTLELGDSALYLCASSLEQGEKETQYFGPGTRLLVL.

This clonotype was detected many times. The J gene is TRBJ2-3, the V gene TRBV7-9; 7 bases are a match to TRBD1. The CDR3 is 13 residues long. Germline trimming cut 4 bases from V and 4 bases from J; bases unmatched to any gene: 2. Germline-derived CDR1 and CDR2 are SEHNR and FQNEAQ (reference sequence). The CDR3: CASSSRGPDTQYF. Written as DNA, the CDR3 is TGTGCCAGCAGCTCTAGGGGGCCAGATACGCAGTATTTT. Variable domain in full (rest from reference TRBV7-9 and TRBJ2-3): DTGVSQNPRHKITKRGQNVTFRCDPISEHNRLYWYRQTLGQGPEFLTYFQNEAQLEKSRLLSDRFSAERPKGSFSTLEIQRTEQGDSAMYLCASSSRGPDTQYFGPGTRLTVL.

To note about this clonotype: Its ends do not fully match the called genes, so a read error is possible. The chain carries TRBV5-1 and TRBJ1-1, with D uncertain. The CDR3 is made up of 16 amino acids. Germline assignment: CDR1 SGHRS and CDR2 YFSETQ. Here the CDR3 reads CASSLTALGEFTEAFF. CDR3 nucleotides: TGTGCCAGCAGCTTAACCGCGCTTGGGGAGTTCACTGAAGCTTTCTTT.

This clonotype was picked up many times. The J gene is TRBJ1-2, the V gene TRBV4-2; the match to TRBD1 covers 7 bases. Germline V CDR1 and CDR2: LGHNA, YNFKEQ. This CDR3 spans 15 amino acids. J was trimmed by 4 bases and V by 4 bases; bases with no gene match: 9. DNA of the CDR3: TGTGCCAGCAGCCCTCCTGGACAGGTCCTCTATGGCTACACCTTC. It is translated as CASSPPGQVLYGYTF.

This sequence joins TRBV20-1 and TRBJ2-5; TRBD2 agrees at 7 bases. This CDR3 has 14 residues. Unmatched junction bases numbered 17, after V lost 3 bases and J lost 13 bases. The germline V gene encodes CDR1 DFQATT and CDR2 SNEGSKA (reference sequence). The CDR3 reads CSARTGGGGEGPYF. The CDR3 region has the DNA TGCAGTGCTAGGACGGGTGGGGGAGGGGAGGGTCCGTACTTC.

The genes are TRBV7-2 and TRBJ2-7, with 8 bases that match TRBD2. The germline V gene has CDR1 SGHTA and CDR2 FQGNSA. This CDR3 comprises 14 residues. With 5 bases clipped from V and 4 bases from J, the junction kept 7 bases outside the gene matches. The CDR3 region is CASSAAGGSYEQYF. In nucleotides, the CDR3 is TGTGCCAGCAGCGCCGCGGGGGGCTCGTACGAGCAGTACTTC. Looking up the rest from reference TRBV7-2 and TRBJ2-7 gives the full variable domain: GAGVSQSPSNKVTEKGKDVELRCDPISGHTALYWYRQSLGQGLEFLIYFQGNSAPDKSGLPSDRFSAERTGGSVSTLTIQRTQQEDSAVYLCASSAAGGSYEQYFGPGTRLTVT.

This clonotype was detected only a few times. CDR3 bases: TGCAGTGCCGGGACAGGGAGCACAGATACGCAGTATTTT. As protein: CSAGTGSTDTQYF. The V and J genes are TRBV20-1 and TRBJ2-3; TRBD1 aligns across 9 bases. Germline CDR1 is DFQATT and CDR2 is SNEGSKA (reference sequence). V lost 6 bases to trimming and J lost 0 bases; unmatched junction nucleotides: 1. The CDR3 has 13 residues.

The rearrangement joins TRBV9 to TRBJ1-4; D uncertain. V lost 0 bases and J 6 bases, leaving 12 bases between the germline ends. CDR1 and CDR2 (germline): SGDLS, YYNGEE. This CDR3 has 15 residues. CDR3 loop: CASSVGGSEYEKLFF. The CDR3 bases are TGTGCCAGCAGCGTAGGTGGGTCGGAGTATGAAAAACTGTTTTTT.

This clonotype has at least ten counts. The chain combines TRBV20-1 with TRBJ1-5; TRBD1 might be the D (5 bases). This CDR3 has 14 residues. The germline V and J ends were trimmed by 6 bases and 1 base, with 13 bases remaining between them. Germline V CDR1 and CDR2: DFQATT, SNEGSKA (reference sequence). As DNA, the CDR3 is TGCAGTGCAAGGAAGGGACTCAGCAATCAGCCCCAGCATTTT. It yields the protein CSARKGLSNQPQHF.

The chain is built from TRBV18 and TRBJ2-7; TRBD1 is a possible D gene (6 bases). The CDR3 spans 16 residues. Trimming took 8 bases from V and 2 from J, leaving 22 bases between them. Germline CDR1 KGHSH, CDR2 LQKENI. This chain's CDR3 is CASSRPPQGLPYEQYF. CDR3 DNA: TGTGCCAGCAGTCGGCCTCCACAGGGCCTTCCCTACGAGCAGTACTTC.

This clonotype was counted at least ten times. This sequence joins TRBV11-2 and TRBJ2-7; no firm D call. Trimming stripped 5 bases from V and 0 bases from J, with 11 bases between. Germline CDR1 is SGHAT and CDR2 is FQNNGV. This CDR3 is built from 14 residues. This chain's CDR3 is CASSLVMSSYEQYF. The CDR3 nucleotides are TGTGCCAGCAGCCTAGTCATGAGCTCCTACGAGCAGTACTTC.

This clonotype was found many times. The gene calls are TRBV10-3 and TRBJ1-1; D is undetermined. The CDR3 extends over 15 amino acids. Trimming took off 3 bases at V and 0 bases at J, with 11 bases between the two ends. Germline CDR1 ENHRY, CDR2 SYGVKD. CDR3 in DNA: TGTGCCATCAGTGATGCTCCAGGAATGAACACTGAAGCTTTCTTT. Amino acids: CAISDAPGMNTEAFF.

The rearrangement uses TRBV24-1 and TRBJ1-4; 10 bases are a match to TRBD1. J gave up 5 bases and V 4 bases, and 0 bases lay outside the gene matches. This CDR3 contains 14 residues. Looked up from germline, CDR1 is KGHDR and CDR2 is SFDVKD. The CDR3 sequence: CATSEGQGNEKLFF. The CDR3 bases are TGTGCCACCAGTGAGGGACAGGGGAATGAAAAACTGTTTTTT.

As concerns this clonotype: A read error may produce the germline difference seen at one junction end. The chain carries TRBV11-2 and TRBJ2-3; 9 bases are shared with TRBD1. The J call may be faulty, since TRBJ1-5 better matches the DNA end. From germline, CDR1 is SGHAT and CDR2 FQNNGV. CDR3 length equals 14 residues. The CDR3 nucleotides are TGTGCCAACAGCTTGGGGGACAGGGTAAGGCCCCAGCATTTT. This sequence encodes CANSLGDRVRPQHF.

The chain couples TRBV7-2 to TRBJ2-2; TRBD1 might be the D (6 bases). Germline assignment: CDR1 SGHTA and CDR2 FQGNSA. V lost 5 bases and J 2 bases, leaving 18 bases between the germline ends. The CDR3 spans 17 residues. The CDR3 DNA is TGTGCCAGCAGCAGAGCTCCAGGGGCGATTAACACCGGGGAGCTGTTTTTT. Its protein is CASSRAPGAINTGELFF.

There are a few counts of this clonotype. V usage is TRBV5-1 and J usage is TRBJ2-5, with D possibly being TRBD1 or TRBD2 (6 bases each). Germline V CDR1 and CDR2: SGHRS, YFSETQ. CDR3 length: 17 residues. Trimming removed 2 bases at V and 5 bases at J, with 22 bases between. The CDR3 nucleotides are TGCGCCAGCAGCTTAGGATTCCGGGGGCAGACCGGCGAGACCCAGTACTTC. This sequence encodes CASSLGFRGQTGETQYF.

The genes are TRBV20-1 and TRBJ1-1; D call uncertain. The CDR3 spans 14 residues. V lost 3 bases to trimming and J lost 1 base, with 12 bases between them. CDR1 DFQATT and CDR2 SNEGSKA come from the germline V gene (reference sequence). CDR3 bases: TGCAGTGCTAGCGGGGTCTCTGGGAACACTGAAGCTTTCTTT. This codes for CSASGVSGNTEAFF.

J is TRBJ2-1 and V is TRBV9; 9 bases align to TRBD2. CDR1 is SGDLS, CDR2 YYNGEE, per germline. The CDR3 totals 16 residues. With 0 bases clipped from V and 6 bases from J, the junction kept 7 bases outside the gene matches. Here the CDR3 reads CASSVDGRGGPNEQFF. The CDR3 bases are TGTGCCAGCAGCGTAGATGGGCGGGGGGGACCCAATGAGCAGTTCTTC.

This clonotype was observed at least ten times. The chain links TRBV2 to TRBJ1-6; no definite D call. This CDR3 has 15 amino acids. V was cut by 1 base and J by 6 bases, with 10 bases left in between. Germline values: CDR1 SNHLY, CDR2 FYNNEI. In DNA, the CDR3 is TGTGCCAGCAGTGAAGACGGACCTTCTAATTCACCCCTCCACTTT. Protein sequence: CASSEDGPSNSPLHF.

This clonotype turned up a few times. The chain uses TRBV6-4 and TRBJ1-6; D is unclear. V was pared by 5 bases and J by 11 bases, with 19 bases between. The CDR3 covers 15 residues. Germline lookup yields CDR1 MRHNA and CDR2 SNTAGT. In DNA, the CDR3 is TGTGCCAGCAGTCTCGAGCCAGGAACGCGCCCACCCCTCCACTTT. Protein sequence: CASSLEPGTRPPLHF.

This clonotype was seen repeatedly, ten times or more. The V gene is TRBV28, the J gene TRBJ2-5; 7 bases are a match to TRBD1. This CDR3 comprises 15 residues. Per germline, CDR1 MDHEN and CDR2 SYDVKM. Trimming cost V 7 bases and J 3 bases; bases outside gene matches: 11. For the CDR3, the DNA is TGTGCCAGCACTCGCCCAAAGGGGGCGGAAGAGACCCAGTACTTC. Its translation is CASTRPKGAEETQYF. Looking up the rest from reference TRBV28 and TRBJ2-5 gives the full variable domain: DVKVTQSSRYLVKRTGEKVFLECVQDMDHENMFWYRQDPGLGLRLIYFSYDVKMKEKGDIPEGYSVSREKKERFSLILESASTNQTSMYLCASTRPKGAEETQYFGPGTRLLVL.

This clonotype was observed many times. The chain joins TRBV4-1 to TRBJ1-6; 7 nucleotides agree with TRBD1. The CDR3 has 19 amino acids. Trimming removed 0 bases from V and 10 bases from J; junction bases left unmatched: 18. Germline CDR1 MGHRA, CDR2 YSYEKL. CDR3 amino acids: CASSQDRLGTVDWGSPLHF. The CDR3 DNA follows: TGCGCCAGCAGCCAAGATAGGTTAGGGACAGTCGATTGGGGATCACCCCTCCACTTT.

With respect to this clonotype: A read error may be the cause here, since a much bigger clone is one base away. The chain's CDR3 is CASSRRVLEAFF. As DNA, the CDR3 is TGTGCCAGCAGTCGTAGGGTTCTAGAAGCTTTCTTT. The gene calls are TRBV28 and TRBJ1-1, with D unclear. CDR1 MDHEN and CDR2 SYDVKM come from the germline V gene. V was shortened by 5 bases and J by 8 bases, with 12 bases between the two germline ends. The CDR3 has 12 residues. The full variable domain, its missing parts supplied by reference TRBV28 and TRBJ1-1, is DVKVTQSSRYLVKRTGEKVFLECVQDMDHENMFWYRQDPGLGLRLIYFSYDVKMKEKGDIPEGYSVSREKKERFSLILESASTNQTSMYLCASSRRVLEAFFGQGTRLTVV.

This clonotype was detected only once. The CDR3 sequence is CASSQGGRSGYTF. The CDR3 DNA is TGCGCCAGCAGCCAGGGGGGGCGTAGCGGCTACACCTTC. V and J are TRBV4-1 and TRBJ1-2, with D maybe TRBD1 (6 bases). Germline V gene sequence: CDR1 MGHRA, CDR2 YSYEKL. The V and J ends lost 3 bases and 8 bases respectively, with 13 bases between them. CDR3 length equals 13 residues.

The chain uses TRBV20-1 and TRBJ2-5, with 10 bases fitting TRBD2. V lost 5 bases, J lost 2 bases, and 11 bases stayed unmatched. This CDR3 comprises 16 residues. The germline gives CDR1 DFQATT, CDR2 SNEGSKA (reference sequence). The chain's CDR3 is CSASSTSGRTQETQYF. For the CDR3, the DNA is TGCAGTGCTTCCTCGACTAGCGGGCGTACTCAAGAGACCCAGTACTTC.